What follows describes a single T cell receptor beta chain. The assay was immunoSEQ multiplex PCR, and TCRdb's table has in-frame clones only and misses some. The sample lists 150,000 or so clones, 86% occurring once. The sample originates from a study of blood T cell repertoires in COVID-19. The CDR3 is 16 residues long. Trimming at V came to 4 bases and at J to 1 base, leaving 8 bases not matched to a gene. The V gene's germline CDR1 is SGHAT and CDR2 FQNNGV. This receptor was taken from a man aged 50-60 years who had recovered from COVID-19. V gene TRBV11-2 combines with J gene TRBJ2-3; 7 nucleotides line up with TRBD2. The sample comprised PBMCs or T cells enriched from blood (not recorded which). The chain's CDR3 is CASSWRLAVGTDTQYF. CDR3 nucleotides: TGTGCCAGCAGCTGGCGACTAGCAGTGGGCACAGATACGCAGTATTTT.